This TCR beta chain originates from a study of response to subunit inactivated influenza vaccine. V was trimmed by 2 bases and J by 7 bases, leaving 17 bases between them. The CDR3 covers 15 residues. The V gene's germline CDR1 is LGHNA and CDR2 YNFKEQ. Study-wide points: The authors put forward the suggestion that each seasonal influenza vaccination may bring in only a limited number of new T cells.

From the RT-PCR reads, TCRdb called clonotypes with MiXCR, one entry per CDR3 protein. The sample lists 170,000 or so distinct CDR3 sequences, around 10% occurring once. As for this clonotype: Its antigen is not identified.

The specimen was CD8+ T cells sorted from PBMCs, collected 23 to 25 months after vaccination. This rearrangement joins TRBV4-2 to TRBJ1-2; the D gene is possibly TRBD1 (5 bases). This TCR came from a man in his fifties or sixties who received an inactivated influenza vaccine. CDR3 in amino acids: CASSQPGERGGGYTF. CDR3 bases: TGTGCCAGCAGCCAACCGGGGGAAAGGGGCGGTGGCTACACCTTC.